What follows are 18 T cell receptor beta chains derived from one specimen sequenced in a study of cytotoxic CD8 clonotypes in ibrutinib-treated CLL. The table came from immunoSEQ multiplex PCR; TCRdb's copy has only in-frame clones and leaves some out. The sample consists of some 300,000 clones, about 80% of them appearing once. The starting material was PBMCs, obtained before ibrutinib treatment. These receptors were obtained from a human donor with chronic lymphocytic leukemia.

This sequence joins TRBV6-5 and TRBJ1-2; D remains ambiguous. V shed 0 bases and J shed 2 bases, with 10 bases lying between them. Per germline, CDR1 MNHEY and CDR2 SVGAGI. This CDR3 contains 15 residues. The DNA for the CDR3 is TGTGCCAGCAGTTACTCGAAGTGGGAAAACTATGGCTACACCTTC. Translated, it gives CASSYSKWENYGYTF.

The chain recombines TRBV7-8 with TRBJ2-1, with 10 bases matching TRBD2. Germline V gene lookup returns CDR1 SGHVS and CDR2 FQNEAQ. The CDR3 extends over 14 amino acids. V gave up 3 bases and J gave up 7 bases; unmatched junction bases: 3. CDR3 in DNA: TGTGCCAGCAGCTTCGGGACTAGCGTTAATGAGCAGTTCTTC. Translation: CASSFGTSVNEQFF.

This chain's CDR3 is CASSLPTGVGGYTF. In DNA, the CDR3 is TGTGCCAGCAGCCTACCCACAGGGGTTGGTGGCTACACCTTC. The chain combines TRBV6-5 with TRBJ1-2, with 7 positions matching TRBD1. Trimming took 6 bases from V and 7 from J; bases not matched to a gene: 11. CDR1 and CDR2 (germline): MNHEY, SVGAGI. This CDR3 is 14 amino acids long.

The rearrangement uses TRBV18 and TRBJ2-5; D gene ambiguous. The CDR3 is 13 residues long. Trimming cost V 4 bases and J 1 base, with 7 bases left between them. The germline gives CDR1 KGHSH, CDR2 LQKENI. The CDR3 DNA sequence: TGTGCCAGCTCACAGGCGATCCAAGAGACCCAGTACTTC. Its translation is CASSQAIQETQYF.

The chain carries TRBV2 and TRBJ2-1, with D perhaps matching TRBD2 (6 bases). The germline gives CDR1 SNHLY, CDR2 FYNNEI. The CDR3 is 15 residues long. Trimming removed 8 bases at V and 4 bases at J, with 18 bases between. As DNA, the CDR3 is TGTGCCAGCGGGGGAGGTCCAACGGAGTACAATGAGCAGTTCTTC. Translated: CASGGGPTEYNEQFF.

This clone was picked up a small number of times. Germline and junction disagree at one end, which may indicate a read error. This sequence joins TRBV7-7 and TRBJ2-2, with unresolved D. The CDR3 sequence is 13 residues long. The germline gives CDR1 SSHAT, CDR2 FNYEAQ (reference sequence). CDR3 protein: CASSTVPSGELFF. CDR3 sequence (DNA): TGTGCTAGCAGCACGGTACCCTCCGGGGAGCTGTTTTTT.

The rearrangement uses TRBV5-1 and TRBJ2-1, with a possible D match to TRBD2 (6 bases). The V gene lost 4 bases and the J gene lost 5 bases, with 16 bases spanning the gap. Per germline, CDR1 SGHRS and CDR2 YFSETQ. The CDR3 extends over 15 amino acids. The CDR3 region is CASSAGTGPNNEQFF. For the CDR3, the DNA is TGCGCCAGCAGCGCCGGGACTGGCCCTAACAATGAGCAGTTCTTC.

This clone has more than one count but fewer than ten. The V gene is TRBV5-1, the J gene TRBJ2-2, with D possibly matching TRBD1 (5 bases). Trimming took off 6 bases at V and 6 bases at J, with 15 bases between the two ends. The germline CDR1 and CDR2 sequences are SGHRS and YFSETQ. The CDR3 runs to 14 residues. The CDR3 nucleotides are TGCGCCAGCATGGGGCTAGGTGTATCCGGGGAGCTGTTTTTT. Translated, it gives CASMGLGVSGELFF. Together with reference TRBV5-1 and TRBJ2-2, the CDR3 gives the full variable domain: KAGVTQTPRYLIKTRGQQVTLSCSPISGHRSVSWYQQTPGQGLQFLFEYFSETQRNKGNFPGRFSGRQFSNSRSEMNVSTLELGDSALYLCASMGLGVSGELFFGEGSRLTVL.

The chain couples TRBV30 to TRBJ1-1, with 8 bases identical to TRBD1. With 1 base clipped from V and 14 bases from J, the junction kept 9 bases outside the gene matches. Germline lookup yields CDR1 GTSNPN and CDR2 SVGIG (reference sequence). This CDR3 is built from 12 residues. DNA of the CDR3: TGTGCCTGGAGTGCAGCGGGACAGGTCGGCTTCTTT. Amino acids: CAWSAAGQVGFF.

This chain uses TRBV6-1 with TRBJ1-5, with 7 bases aligning to TRBD1. The CDR3 sequence is 14 residues long. The V segment lost 6 bases and the J segment 7 bases; nucleotides outside the gene matches: 9. Per germline, CDR1 MNHNS and CDR2 SASEGT. As DNA, the CDR3 is TGTGCCAGCAGGCAAGGGGGCGACGCCCAGCCCCAGCATTTT. Its translation is CASRQGGDAQPQHF.

This clone was detected only once. The V gene is TRBV27, the J gene TRBJ2-5; D is uncertain. V was shortened by 0 bases and J by 9 bases, with 23 bases between the two germline ends. There are 17 residues in the CDR3. Germline V lookup: CDR1 MNHEY, CDR2 SMNVEV (reference sequence). The CDR3 region is CASSLSYFGSQAEAQYF. CDR3 DNA: TGTGCCAGCAGTTTATCGTACTTCGGAAGTCAGGCTGAGGCCCAGTACTTC.

This clone was counted only a few times. V gene TRBV5-4 combines with J gene TRBJ1-1; D uncertain. From germline, CDR1 is SGHNT and CDR2 YYREEE (reference sequence). The CDR3 runs 11 residues. The V and J ends lost 2 bases and 4 bases respectively, with 3 bases between them. CDR3 sequence reads: CASSFGTEAFF. The DNA for the CDR3 is TGTGCCAGCAGCTTTGGCACTGAAGCTTTCTTT. Complete variable domain (other parts from reference TRBV5-4 and TRBJ1-1): ETGVTQSPTHLIKTRGQQVTLRCSSQSGHNTVSWYQQALGQGPQFIFQYYREEENGRGNFPPRFSGLQFPNYSSELNVNALELDDSALYLCASSFGTEAFFGQGTRLTVV.

The chain has TRBV9 and TRBJ2-2; possibly TRBD1 for D (6 bases). Trimming took 4 bases from V and 3 from J, leaving 10 bases between them. The V gene's germline CDR1 is SGDLS and CDR2 YYNGEE. The CDR3 contains 14 residues. The CDR3 region has the DNA TGTGCCAGCAGCCCCGGACAGCACACCGGGGAGCTGTTTTTT. This gives the protein CASSPGQHTGELFF.

This clone was recorded only once. The chain employs TRBV7-9 and TRBJ2-1; 12 nucleotides agree with TRBD2. Germline CDR1 reads SEHNR; CDR2 reads FQNEAQ (reference sequence). The length of the CDR3 is 17 residues. V was pared by 5 bases and J by 0 bases, with 5 bases of the junction left unmatched. Here the CDR3 reads CASSVGLAGPSYNEQFF. As DNA, the CDR3 is TGTGCCAGCAGCGTTGGACTAGCGGGGCCCTCCTACAATGAGCAGTTCTTC.

The chain is built from TRBV14 and TRBJ2-7, with a possible D match to TRBD1 (5 bases). The V end lost 4 bases, the J end lost 2 bases, and 9 bases lay between the germline ends. The CDR3 loop spans 13 amino acids. The germline V gene has CDR1 SGHDN and CDR2 FVKESK. CDR3 bases: TGTGCCAGCAGCCTACGACAGACCTACGAGCAGTACTTC. This gives the protein CASSLRQTYEQYF.

The chain carries TRBV4-1 and TRBJ2-5; 7 bases map to TRBD1. This CDR3 is 14 amino acids long. Germline V CDR1 and CDR2: MGHRA, YSYEKL. Trimming took 4 bases from V and 3 from J; bases not matched to a gene: 5. The CDR3 loop reads CASSRDGTEETQYF. CDR3 in DNA: TGCGCCAGCAGCCGAGACGGGACAGAAGAGACCCAGTACTTC.

The genes are TRBV27 and TRBJ2-1; D remains unclear. The germline V gene has CDR1 MNHEY and CDR2 SMNVEV (reference sequence). V lost 4 bases to trimming and J lost 0 bases, with 10 bases between them. The CDR3 covers 15 residues. CDR3 region: CASSSGFSSYNEQFF. For the CDR3, the DNA is TGTGCCAGCAGTTCCGGGTTCAGCTCCTACAATGAGCAGTTCTTC.

This chain connects TRBV7-8 to TRBJ2-7; unclear D gene. CDR3 length: 12 residues. Germline values: CDR1 SGHVS, CDR2 FQNEAQ. Trimming removed 6 bases from V and 5 bases from J, with 11 bases in between. CDR3 DNA: TGTGCCAGCAGTACAACAGCTGACGAGCAGTACTTC. It yields the protein CASSTTADEQYF.